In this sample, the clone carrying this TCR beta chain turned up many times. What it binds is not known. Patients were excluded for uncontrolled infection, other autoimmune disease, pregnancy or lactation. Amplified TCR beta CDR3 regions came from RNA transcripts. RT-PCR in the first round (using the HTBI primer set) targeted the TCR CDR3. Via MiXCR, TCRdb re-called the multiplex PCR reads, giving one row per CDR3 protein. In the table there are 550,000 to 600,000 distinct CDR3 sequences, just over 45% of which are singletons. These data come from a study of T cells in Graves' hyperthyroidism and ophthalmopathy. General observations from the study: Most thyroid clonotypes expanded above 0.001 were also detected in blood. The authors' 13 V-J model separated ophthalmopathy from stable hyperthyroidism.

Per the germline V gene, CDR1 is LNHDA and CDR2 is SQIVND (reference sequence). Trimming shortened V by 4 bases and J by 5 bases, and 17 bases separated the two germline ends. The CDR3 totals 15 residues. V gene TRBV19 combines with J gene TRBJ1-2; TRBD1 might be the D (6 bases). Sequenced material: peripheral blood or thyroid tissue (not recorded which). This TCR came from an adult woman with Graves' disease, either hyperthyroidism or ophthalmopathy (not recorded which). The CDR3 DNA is TGTGCCAGTAGTAGGGCGAGCCAGGGGAAATATGGCTACACCTTC. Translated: CASSRASQGKYGYTF.